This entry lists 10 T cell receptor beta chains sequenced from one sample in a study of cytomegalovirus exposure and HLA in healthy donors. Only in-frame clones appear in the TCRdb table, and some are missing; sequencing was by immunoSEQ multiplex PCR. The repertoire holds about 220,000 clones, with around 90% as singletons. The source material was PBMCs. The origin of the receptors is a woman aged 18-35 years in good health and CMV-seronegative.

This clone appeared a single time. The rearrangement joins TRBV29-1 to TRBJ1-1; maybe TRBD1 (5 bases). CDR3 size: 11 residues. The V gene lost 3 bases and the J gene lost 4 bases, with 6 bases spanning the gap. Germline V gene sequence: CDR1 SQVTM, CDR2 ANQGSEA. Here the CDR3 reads CSVDRATEAFF. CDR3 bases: TGCAGCGTTGACAGGGCCACTGAAGCTTTCTTT.

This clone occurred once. CDR3: CASSSSQGNTEAFF. In DNA form, the CDR3 reads TGCGCCAGCAGCTCATCTCAGGGGAACACTGAAGCTTTCTTT. This rearrangement joins TRBV5-1 to TRBJ1-1; D is perhaps TRBD1 (5 bases). The CDR3 is 14 amino acids. The germline CDR1 and CDR2 sequences are SGHRS and YFSETQ. Trimming shortened V by 3 bases and J by 1 base, and 10 bases separated the two germline ends. The full variable domain, completed using reference TRBV5-1 and TRBJ1-1, is KAGVTQTPRYLIKTRGQQVTLSCSPISGHRSVSWYQQTPGQGLQFLFEYFSETQRNKGNFPGRFSGRQFSNSRSEMNVSTLELGDSALYLCASSSSQGNTEAFFGQGTRLTVV.

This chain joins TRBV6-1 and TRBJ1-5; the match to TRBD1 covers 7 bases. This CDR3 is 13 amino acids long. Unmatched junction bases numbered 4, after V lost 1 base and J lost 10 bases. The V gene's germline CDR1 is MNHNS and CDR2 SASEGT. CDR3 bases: TGTGCCAGCAGTGAAGGCCGGGACAGCCCCCAGCATTTT. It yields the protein CASSEGRDSPQHF.

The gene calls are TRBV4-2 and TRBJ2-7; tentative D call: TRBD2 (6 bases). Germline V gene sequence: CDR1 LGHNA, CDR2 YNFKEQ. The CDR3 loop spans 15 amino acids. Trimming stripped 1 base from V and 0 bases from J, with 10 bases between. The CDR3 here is CASSQARDSSYEQYF. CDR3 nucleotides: TGTGCCAGCAGCCAAGCCCGGGACTCCTCCTACGAGCAGTACTTC.

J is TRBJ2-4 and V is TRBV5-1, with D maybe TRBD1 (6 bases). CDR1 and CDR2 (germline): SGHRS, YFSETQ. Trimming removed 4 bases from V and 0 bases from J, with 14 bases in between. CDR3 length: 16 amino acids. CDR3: CASSPVDSLAKNIQYF. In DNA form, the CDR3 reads TGCGCCAGCAGCCCGGTGGACAGTTTAGCCAAAAACATTCAGTACTTC.

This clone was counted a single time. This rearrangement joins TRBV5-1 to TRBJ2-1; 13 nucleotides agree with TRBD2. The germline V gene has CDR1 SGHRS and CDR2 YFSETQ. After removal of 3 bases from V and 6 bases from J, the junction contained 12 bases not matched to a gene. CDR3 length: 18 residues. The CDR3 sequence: CASSSLTSGRPSSNEQFF. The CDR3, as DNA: TGCGCCAGCAGCTCCTTGACTAGCGGGAGGCCCTCGAGCAATGAGCAGTTCTTC. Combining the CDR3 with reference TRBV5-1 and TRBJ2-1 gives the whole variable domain KAGVTQTPRYLIKTRGQQVTLSCSPISGHRSVSWYQQTPGQGLQFLFEYFSETQRNKGNFPGRFSGRQFSNSRSEMNVSTLELGDSALYLCASSSLTSGRPSSNEQFFGPGTRLTVL.

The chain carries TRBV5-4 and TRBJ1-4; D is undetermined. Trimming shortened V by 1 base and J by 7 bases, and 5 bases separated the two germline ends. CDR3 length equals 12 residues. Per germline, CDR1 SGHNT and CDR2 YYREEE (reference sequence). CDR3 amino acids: CASSLFGEKLFF. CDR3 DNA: TGTGCCAGCAGCTTGTTCGGTGAAAAACTGTTTTTT.

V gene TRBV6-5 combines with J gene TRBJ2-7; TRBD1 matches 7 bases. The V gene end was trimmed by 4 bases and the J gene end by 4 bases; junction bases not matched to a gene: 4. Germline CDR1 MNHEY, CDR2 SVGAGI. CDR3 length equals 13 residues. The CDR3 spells CASSLTGTYEQYF. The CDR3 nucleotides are TGTGCCAGCAGTTTGACAGGGACATACGAGCAGTACTTC.

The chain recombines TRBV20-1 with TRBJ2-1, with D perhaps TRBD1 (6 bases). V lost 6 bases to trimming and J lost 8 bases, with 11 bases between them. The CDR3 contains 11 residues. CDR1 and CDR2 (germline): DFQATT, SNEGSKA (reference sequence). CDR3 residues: CSADRLDEQFF. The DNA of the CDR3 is TGCAGTGCCGACAGGTTGGATGAGCAGTTCTTC.

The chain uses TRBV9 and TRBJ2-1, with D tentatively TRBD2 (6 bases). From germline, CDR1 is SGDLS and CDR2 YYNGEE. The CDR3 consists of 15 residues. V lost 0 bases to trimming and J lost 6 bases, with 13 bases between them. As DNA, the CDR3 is TGTGCCAGCAGCGTAGGCGCGGGATTCGCCAATGAGCAGTTCTTC. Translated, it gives CASSVGAGFANEQFF.